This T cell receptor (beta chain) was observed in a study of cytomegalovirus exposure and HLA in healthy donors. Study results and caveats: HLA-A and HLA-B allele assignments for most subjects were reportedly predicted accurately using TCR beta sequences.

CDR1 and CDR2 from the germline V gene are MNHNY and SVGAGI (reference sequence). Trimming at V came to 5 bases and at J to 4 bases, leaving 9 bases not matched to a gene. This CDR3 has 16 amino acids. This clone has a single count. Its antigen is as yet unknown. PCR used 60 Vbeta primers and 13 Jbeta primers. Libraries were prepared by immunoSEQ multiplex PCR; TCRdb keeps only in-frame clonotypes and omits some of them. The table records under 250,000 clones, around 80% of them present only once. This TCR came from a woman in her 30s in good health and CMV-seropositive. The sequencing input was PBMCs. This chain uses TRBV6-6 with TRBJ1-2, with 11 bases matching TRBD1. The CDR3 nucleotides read TGTGCCAGCAGTCGCCCGGGACAGGGGGTTCCCTATGGCTACACCTTC. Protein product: CASSRPGQGVPYGYTF.